This TCR beta chain was sequenced for a study of blood T cell repertoires in COVID-19. On the study more broadly: COVID-19 samples from acute and convalescent phases originated in the United States, Italy and Spain.

The study recruited people aged roughly 18 to 100 years across roughly 25 US areas. Participants reported their clinical history, and cohort assignment relied on those reports. TCRdb's table, derived via immunoSEQ multiplex PCR, lists solely in-frame clones and lacks some. The data hold under 400,000 clones, with 80% to 90% observed a single time. V lost 5 bases, J lost 1 base, and 4 bases stayed unmatched. The CDR3 loop spans 15 amino acids. The V gene's germline CDR1 is SGDLS and CDR2 YYNGEE. The clonotype was recovered from a woman between 40 and 55 years old with acute COVID-19. Sequenced: PBMCs or T cells enriched from blood (not recorded which). The V gene is TRBV9, the J gene TRBJ2-3, with 10 bases identical to TRBD2. The CDR3 bases are TGTGCCAGCAGTAGGACTAGCGGAGGCACAGATACGCAGTATTTT. Amino acids: CASSRTSGGTDTQYF.